This T cell receptor (beta chain) was sequenced for a study of blood T cell repertoires in COVID-19. Enrolled through a virtual design, the participants were between 18 and 89 years of age and came from roughly 22 US areas. Assay used: immunoSEQ multiplex PCR; TCRdb lists only in-frame clones, some missing. The sample includes 360,000 or so clones, over 80% of them seen just once. The sequenced sample was PBMCs or T cells enriched from blood (not recorded which). The clonotype was recovered from a woman aged 45-60 years who had recovered from COVID-19.

CDR3 nucleotides: TGCGCCAGCAGCCAAGATTTGGCTCCGCGGGGGAACACCGGGGAGCTGTTTTTT. It codes for CASSQDLAPRGNTGELFF. This chain links TRBV4-3 with TRBJ2-2, with D tentatively TRBD2 (6 bases). V was trimmed by 0 bases and J by 1 base, leaving 15 bases between them. The CDR3 is 18 amino acids. The V gene's germline CDR1 is LGHNA and CDR2 YSLEER.